This T cell receptor (beta chain) was recorded in a study of T-cell reconstitution after alpha-beta-depleted transplantation in children. Unique molecular identifiers were used to barcode this TCRbeta library. TCRdb re-derived calls from the PCR reads in MiXCR, one entry per CDR3 protein. The sample yields roughly 300,000 distinct CDR3 sequences, 11% seen once. CDR1 is SGHRS, CDR2 YFSETQ, per germline. V lost 0 bases to trimming and J lost 10 bases; unmatched junction nucleotides: 5. The CDR3 has 15 amino acids. This clonotype was counted ten times or more. The V call is TRBV5-1, the J call TRBJ1-6, with TRBD1 matching over 9 bases. The sequence came from a male patient aged 2 to 10 who had a stem cell transplant for chronic granulomatous disease, so the T cells may come from the graft donor. This material consisted of peripheral blood, taken 180 days after TCRalphabeta/CD19-depleted stem cell transplant. The CDR3 here is CASSLDGTGYSPLHF. CDR3 DNA: TGCGCCAGCAGCTTGGATGGGACAGGGTACTCACCCCTCCACTTT.